The present entry profiles one T cell receptor (beta chain) with its context. The data were taken from a study of blood T cell repertoires in COVID-19. Study context: The United States, Italy and Spain provided the acute and convalescent COVID-19 samples.

Seattle patients were enrolled while actively infected and followed longitudinally. This CDR3 has 14 amino acids. The V and J ends lost 3 bases and 5 bases respectively, with 13 bases between them. The V gene's germline CDR1 is SGHTA and CDR2 FQGTGA. As processed by the authors: How many nucleated cells were present was estimated from reference gene primer amplification. The protocol was immunoSEQ multiplex PCR, while the TCRdb copy is restricted to in-frame clones and leaves out a portion. V, J and clone size derive from that table, while D and trimming were established from the DNA sequence. The sample holds approximately 180,000 clones, 75% to 85% seen once.

The sample was peripheral blood. The clonotype comes from a woman aged 80 or older with COVID-19, enrolled during active disease. The V and J genes are TRBV7-3 and TRBJ1-1; tentative D call: TRBD1 (5 bases). CDR3 DNA: TGTGCCAGCAGCTTGATGGGGGAGGATACTGAAGCTTTCTTT. Translated: CASSLMGEDTEAFF. Full variable domain (rest looked up from reference TRBV7-3 and TRBJ1-1): GAGVSQTPSNKVTEKGKYVELRCDPISGHTALYWYRQSLGQGPEFLIYFQGTGAADDSGLPNDRFFAVRPEGSVSTLKIQRTERGDSAVYLCASSLMGEDTEAFFGQGTRLTVV.